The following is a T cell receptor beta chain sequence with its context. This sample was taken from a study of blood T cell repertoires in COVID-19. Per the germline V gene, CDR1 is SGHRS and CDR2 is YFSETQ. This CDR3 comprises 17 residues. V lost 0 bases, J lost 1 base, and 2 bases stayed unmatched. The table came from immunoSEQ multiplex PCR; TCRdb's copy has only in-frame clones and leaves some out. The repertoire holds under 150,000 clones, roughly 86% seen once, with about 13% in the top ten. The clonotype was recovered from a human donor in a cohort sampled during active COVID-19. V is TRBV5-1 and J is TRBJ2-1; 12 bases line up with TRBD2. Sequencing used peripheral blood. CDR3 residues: CASSLGLAGVSYNEQFF. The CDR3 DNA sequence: TGCGCCAGCAGCTTGGGACTAGCGGGGGTGTCCTACAATGAGCAGTTCTTC.